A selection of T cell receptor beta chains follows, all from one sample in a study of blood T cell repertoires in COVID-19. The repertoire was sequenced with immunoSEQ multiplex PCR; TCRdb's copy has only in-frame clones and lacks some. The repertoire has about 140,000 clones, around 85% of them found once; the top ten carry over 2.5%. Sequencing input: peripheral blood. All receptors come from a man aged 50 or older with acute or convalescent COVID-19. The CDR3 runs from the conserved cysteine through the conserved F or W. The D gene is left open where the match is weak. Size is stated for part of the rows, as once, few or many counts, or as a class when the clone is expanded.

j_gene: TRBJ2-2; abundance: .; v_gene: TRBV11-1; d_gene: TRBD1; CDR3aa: CASSLQGARTGELFF; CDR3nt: TGTGCCAGCAGCTTACAGGGGGCGCGGACCGGGGAGCTGTTTTTT
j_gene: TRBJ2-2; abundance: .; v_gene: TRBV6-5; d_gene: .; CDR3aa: CASSYLPGAVAGELFF; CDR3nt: TGTGCCAGCAGTTACCTTCCAGGGGCAGTGGCCGGGGAGCTGTTTTTT
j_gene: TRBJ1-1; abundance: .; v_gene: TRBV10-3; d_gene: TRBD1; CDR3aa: CAISRQGAEGTEAFF; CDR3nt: TGTGCCATCAGTCGACAGGGGGCGGAGGGGACTGAAGCTTTCTTT
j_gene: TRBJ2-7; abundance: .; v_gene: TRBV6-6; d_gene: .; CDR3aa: CASRTPGGATYEQYF; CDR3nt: TGTGCCAGCAGAACCCCCGGTGGGGCCACCTACGAGCAGTACTTC
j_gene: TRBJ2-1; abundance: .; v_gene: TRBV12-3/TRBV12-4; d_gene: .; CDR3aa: CASSLAFDEQFF; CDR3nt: TGTGCCAGCAGTTTAGCCTTCGATGAGCAGTTCTTC
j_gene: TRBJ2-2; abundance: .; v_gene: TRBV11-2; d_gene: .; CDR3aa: CASSLIGGTGELFF; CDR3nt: TGTGCCAGCAGCTTAATAGGGGGCACCGGGGAGCTGTTTTTT
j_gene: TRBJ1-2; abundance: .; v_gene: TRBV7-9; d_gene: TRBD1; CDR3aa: CASSGGQGAGYTF; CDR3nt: TGTGCCAGCAGCGGGGGACAGGGGGCTGGCTACACCTTC
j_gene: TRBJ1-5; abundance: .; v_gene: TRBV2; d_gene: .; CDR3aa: CASSSSTGTSDQPQHF; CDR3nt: TGTGCCAGCAGTTCTAGTACAGGTACCTCGGATCAGCCCCAGCATTTT
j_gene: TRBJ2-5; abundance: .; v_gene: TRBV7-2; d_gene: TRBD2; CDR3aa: CASSPRTSYQETQYF; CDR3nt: TGTGCCAGCAGCCCTCGGACTAGTTACCAGGAGACCCAGTACTTC
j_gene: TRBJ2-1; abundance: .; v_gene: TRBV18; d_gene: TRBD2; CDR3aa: CASSPEERDSYNEQFF; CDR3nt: TGTGCCAGCTCTCCCGAGGAGCGGGACTCCTACAATGAGCAGTTCTTC
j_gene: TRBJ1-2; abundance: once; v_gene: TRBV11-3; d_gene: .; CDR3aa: CASSPDAGASGYTF; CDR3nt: TGTGCCAGCAGCCCCGACGCGGGGGCAAGTGGCTACACCTTC
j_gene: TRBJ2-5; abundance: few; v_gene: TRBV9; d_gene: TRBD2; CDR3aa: CASSVDGRTETQYF; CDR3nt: TGTGCCAGCAGCGTAGACGGGAGGACAGAGACCCAGTACTTC
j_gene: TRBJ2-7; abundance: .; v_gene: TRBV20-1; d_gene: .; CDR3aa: CSATDFDEQYF; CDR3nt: TGCAGTGCGACAGATTTCGACGAGCAGTACTTC
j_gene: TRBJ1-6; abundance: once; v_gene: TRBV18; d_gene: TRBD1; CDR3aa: CASSPQGQENSPLHF; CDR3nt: TGTGCCAGCTCACCACAGGGACAGGAGAATTCACCCCTCCACTTT
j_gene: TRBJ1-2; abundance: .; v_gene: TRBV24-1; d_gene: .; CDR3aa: CATSEHRVDHYGYTF; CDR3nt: TGTGCCACCAGTGAGCACAGGGTTGATCACTATGGCTACACCTTC
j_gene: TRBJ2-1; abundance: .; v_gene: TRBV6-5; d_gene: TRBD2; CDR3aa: CASSYVAGADEQFF; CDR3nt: TGTGCCAGCAGTTACGTTGCGGGAGCGGATGAGCAGTTCTTC
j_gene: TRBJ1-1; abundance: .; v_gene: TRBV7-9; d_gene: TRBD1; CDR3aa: CASSSGPGGSENTEAFF; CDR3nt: TGTGCCAGCAGCTCAGGGCCAGGGGGCTCGGAGAACACTGAAGCTTTCTTT
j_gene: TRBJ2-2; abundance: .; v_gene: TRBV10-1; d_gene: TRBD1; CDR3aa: CASGDSHANTGELFF; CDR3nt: TGCGCCAGCGGGGACAGTCACGCGAACACCGGGGAGCTGTTTTTT
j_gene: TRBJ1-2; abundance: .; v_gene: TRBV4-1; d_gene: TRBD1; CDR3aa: CASSQVEGGNYGYTF; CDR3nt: TGCGCCAGCAGCCAAGTTGAAGGGGGCAACTATGGCTACACCTTC
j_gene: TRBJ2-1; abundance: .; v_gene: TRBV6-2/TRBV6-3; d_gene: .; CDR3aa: CASSYSIKLDNNEQFF; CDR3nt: TGTGCCAGCAGTTACTCGATCAAACTAGATAACAATGAGCAGTTCTTC
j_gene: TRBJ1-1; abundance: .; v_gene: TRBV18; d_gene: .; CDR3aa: CASSPFQGRFTEAFF; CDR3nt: TGTGCCAGCTCACCCTTCCAGGGGCGATTCACTGAAGCTTTCTTT
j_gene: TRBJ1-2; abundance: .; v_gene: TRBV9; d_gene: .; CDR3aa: CASSVALAGYNGYTF; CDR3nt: TGTGCCAGCAGCGTAGCTTTGGCAGGGTACAATGGCTACACCTTC
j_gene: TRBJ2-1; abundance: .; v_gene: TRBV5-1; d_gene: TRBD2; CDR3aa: CASSTQLAGVYNEQFF; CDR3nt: TGCGCCAGCAGCACCCAACTAGCGGGAGTTTACAATGAGCAGTTCTTC
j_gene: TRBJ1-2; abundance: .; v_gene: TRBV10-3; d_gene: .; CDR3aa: CANKEGVVGYGYTF; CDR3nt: TGTGCCAACAAAGAAGGGGTTGTCGGCTATGGCTACACCTTC
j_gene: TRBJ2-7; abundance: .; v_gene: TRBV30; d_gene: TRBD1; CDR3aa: CASAQTRPGGSYEQYF; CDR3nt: TGTGCCTCCGCCCAGACCCGCCCAGGGGGCTCCTACGAGCAGTACTTC
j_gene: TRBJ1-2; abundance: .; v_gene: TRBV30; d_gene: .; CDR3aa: CAWSLEGGSRYGYTF; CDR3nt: TGTGCCTGGAGTCTCGAGGGGGGGTCACGGTATGGCTACACCTTC
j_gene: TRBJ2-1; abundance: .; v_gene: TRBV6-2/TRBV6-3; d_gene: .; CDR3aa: CASSGHGGQPEQFF; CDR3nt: TGTGCCAGCAGTGGCCACGGGGGACAGCCTGAGCAGTTCTTC
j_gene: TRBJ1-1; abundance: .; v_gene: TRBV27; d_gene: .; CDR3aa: CASSLSRGGTEAFF; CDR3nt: TGTGCCAGCAGTTTATCCAGGGGCGGCACTGAAGCTTTCTTT
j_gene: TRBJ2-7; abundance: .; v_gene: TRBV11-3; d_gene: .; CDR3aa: CASSPADDSYEQYF; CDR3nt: TGTGCCAGCAGCCCCGCTGACGACAGCTACGAGCAGTACTTC
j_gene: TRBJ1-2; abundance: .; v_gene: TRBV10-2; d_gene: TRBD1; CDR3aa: CASTRDRGGYGYTF; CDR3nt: TGCGCCAGCACCCGGGACAGGGGAGGATATGGCTACACCTTC
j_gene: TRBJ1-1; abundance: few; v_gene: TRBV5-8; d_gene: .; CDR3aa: CASSLDGRANTEAFF; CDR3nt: TGTGCCAGCAGCTTGGATGGCAGGGCGAACACTGAAGCTTTCTTT
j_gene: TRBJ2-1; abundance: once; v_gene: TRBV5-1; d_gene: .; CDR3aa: CASSLDPTYNEQFF; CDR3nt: TGCGCCAGCAGCTTGGACCCTACCTACAATGAGCAGTTCTTC
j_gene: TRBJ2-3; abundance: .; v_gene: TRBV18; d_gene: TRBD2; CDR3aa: CASSPTSGRTDTQYF; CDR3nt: TGTGCCAGCTCACCGACTAGCGGGAGGACAGATACGCAGTATTTT
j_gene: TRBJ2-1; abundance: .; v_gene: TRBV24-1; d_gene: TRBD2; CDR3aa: CATSDGGASGRFYNEQFF; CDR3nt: TGTGCCACCAGTGATGGGGGGGCTAGCGGGAGATTTTACAATGAGCAGTTCTTC
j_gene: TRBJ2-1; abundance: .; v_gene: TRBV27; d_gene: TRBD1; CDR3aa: CASRGQGGYNEQFF; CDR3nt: TGTGCCAGCAGGGGACAGGGAGGGTACAATGAGCAGTTCTTC
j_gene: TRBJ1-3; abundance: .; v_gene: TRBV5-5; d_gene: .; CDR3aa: CASSLKLISGNTIYF; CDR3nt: TGTGCCAGCAGCTTGAAACTTATCTCTGGAAACACCATATATTTT
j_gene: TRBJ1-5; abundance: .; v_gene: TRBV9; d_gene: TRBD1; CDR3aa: CASSWTGGSNQPQHF; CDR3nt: TGTGCCAGCAGTTGGACAGGGGGTAGCAATCAGCCCCAGCATTTT
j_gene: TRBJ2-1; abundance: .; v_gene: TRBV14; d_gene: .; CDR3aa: CASSLRSYNEQFF; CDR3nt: TGTGCCAGCAGCCTACGGTCCTACAATGAGCAGTTCTTC
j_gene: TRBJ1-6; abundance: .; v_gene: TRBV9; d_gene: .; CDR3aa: CASSVNTGDNSPLHF; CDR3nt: TGTGCCAGCAGCGTCAATACGGGGGATAATTCACCCCTCCACTTT
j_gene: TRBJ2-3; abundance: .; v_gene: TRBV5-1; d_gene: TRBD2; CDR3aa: CASSFGTSGGTDTQYF; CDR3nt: TGCGCCAGCAGCTTTGGGACTAGCGGGGGGACAGATACGCAGTATTTT
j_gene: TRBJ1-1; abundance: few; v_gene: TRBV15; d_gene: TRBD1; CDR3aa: CATSRGQENTEAFF; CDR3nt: TGTGCCACCAGCAGGGGACAGGAGAACACTGAAGCTTTCTTT
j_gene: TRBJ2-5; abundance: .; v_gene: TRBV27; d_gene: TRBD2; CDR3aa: CASSPSGQETQYF; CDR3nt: TGTGCCAGCAGCCCTAGCGGGCAAGAGACCCAGTACTTC
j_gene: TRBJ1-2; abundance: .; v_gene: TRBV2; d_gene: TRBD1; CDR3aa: CASRDNRGTYGYTF; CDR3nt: TGTGCCAGCAGAGATAACAGGGGCACCTATGGCTACACCTTC
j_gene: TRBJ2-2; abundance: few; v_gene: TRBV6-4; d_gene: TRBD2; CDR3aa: CASPRLAPGELFF; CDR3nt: TGTGCCAGCCCGCGACTAGCCCCCGGGGAGCTGTTTTTT
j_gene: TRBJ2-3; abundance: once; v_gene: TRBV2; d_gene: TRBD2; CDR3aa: CASRVAGGYDTQYF; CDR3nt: TGTGCCAGCAGGGTAGCGGGGGGATATGATACGCAGTATTTT
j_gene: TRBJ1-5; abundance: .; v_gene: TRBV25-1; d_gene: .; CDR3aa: CASNRDNQPQHF; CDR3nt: TGTGCCTCCAATCGGGACAATCAGCCCCAGCATTTT
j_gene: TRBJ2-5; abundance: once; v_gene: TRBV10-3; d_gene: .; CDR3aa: CAISGVGGSQETQYF; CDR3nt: TGTGCCATCAGCGGGGTTGGGGGCAGCCAAGAGACCCAGTACTTC
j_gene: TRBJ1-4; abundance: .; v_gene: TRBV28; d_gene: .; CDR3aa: CASRKGQTLSGEKLFF; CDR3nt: TGTGCCAGCAGAAAAGGACAAACCCTATCCGGTGAAAAACTGTTTTTT
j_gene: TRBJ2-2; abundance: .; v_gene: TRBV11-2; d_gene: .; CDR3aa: CASSLDPRRELFF; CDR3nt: TGTGCCAGCAGCTTAGACCCGAGGAGGGAGCTGTTTTTT
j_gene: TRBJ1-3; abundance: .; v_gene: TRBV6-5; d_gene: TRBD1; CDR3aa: CASTGASFSGNTIYF; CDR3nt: TGTGCCAGTACAGGGGCGTCGTTCTCTGGAAACACCATATATTTT